This T cell receptor (beta chain) was sequenced during a study of blood T cell repertoires in COVID-19. Study details: There were acute and convalescent COVID-19 samples, and they came from the United States, Italy and Spain.

Clinical history as reported by participants underpinned cohort assignment. Among Cohort 3 donors, those recovered had two negative PCRs, clearance, or symptom resolution. Original processing notes: It was from reference gene primer amplification that nucleated cell counts were estimated. The protocol was immunoSEQ multiplex PCR, while the TCRdb copy is restricted to in-frame clones and leaves out a portion. D and trimming come from the DNA, and the V and J calls and clone size come from that table. This table has about 310,000 clones, around nine tenths appearing once. The CDR3 sequence is 17 residues long. Germline V CDR1 and CDR2: SGHRS, YFSETQ. Trimming cost V 4 bases and J 2 bases; bases outside gene matches: 13.

This clonotype originated in a woman aged 30 to 39 who had recovered from COVID-19. The chain is built from TRBV5-1 and TRBJ1-1, with 8 bases fitting TRBD1. The sequencing sample was made of PBMCs or T cells enriched from blood (not recorded which). CDR3 sequence: CASSGGQGRWPNTEAFF. The CDR3, as DNA: TGCGCCAGCAGCGGAGGACAGGGACGATGGCCTAACACTGAAGCTTTCTTT.